One and the same sample provided the 11 T cell receptor beta chains below, sequenced in a study of control samples from healthy donors and cancer patients. Repertoires were generated with immunoSEQ multiplex PCR, while TCRdb's copy carries only in-frame clones and drops some. The sample holds roughly 98,000 clones, more than 80% seen once. The sequenced sample consisted of blood. The receptors come from a man between 18 and 35 years old in good health.

The rearrangement uses TRBV6-4 and TRBJ1-1, with 11 bases that match TRBD1. The CDR3 length is 14 residues. Trimming cost V 3 bases and J 4 bases; bases outside gene matches: 1. Germline V gene sequence: CDR1 MRHNA, CDR2 SNTAGT. CDR3 loop: CASSDGTGGTEAFF. The CDR3 region has the DNA TGTGCCAGCAGTGATGGGACAGGGGGCACTGAAGCTTTCTTT.

V and J are TRBV5-1 and TRBJ1-4, with 7 bases matching TRBD1. CDR3 length equals 15 residues. Trimming removed 6 bases from V and 6 bases from J; junction bases left unmatched: 11. Germline-derived CDR1 and CDR2 are SGHRS and YFSETQ. The CDR3 nucleotides read TGCGCCAGCACCCTCCGGGGGACAGCGGATGAAAAACTGTTTTTT. It translates to CASTLRGTADEKLFF.

The genes are TRBV4-1 and TRBJ1-5, with D possibly matching TRBD1 (6 bases). V was trimmed by 4 bases and J by 0 bases, leaving 13 bases between them. The germline CDR1 and CDR2 sequences are MGHRA and YSYEKL. This CDR3 has 16 residues. The CDR3 nucleotides are TGCGCCAGCAGCCTCTCACAGGGATATAGCAATCAGCCCCAGCATTTT. Its translation is CASSLSQGYSNQPQHF.

The chain couples TRBV7-8 to TRBJ1-1; no definite D call. CDR1 SGHVS and CDR2 FQNEAQ come from the germline V gene. This CDR3 region has 15 residues. V was clipped by 5 bases and J by 1 base, with 14 bases between them. The CDR3 nucleotides are TGTGCCAGCAGCCCAACCGACAATCCGAACACTGAAGCTTTCTTT. Protein product: CASSPTDNPNTEAFF. Combining the CDR3 with reference TRBV7-8 and TRBJ1-1 gives the whole variable domain GAGVSQSPRYKVAKRGQDVALRCDPISGHVSLFWYQQALGQGPEFLTYFQNEAQLDKSGLPSDRFFAERPEGSVSTLKIQRTQQEDSAVYLCASSPTDNPNTEAFFGQGTRLTVV.

The CDR3 protein is CASSLELAGGSDEQFF. The CDR3 DNA reads as TGTGCCAGCAGCTTGGAACTAGCGGGGGGGTCCGATGAGCAGTTCTTC. This chain joins TRBV11-1 and TRBJ2-1; TRBD2 matches at 13 bases. Germline assignment: CDR1 SGHAT and CDR2 FQDESV (reference sequence). This CDR3 is built from 16 residues. V lost 3 bases and J lost 8; bases outside the gene matches: 7.

This clone has only one observation. This rearrangement joins TRBV30 to TRBJ2-5; 12 bases agree with TRBD2. V shed 1 base and J 5 bases; nucleotides not matched to a gene: 14. Germline lookup yields CDR1 GTSNPN and CDR2 SVGIG (reference sequence). The CDR3 sequence is 18 residues long. The CDR3 sequence: CAWSDPVLAGGPWETQYF. Written as DNA, the CDR3 is TGTGCCTGGAGTGACCCGGTTCTAGCGGGAGGGCCATGGGAGACCCAGTACTTC. The complete variable domain, with remaining parts taken from reference TRBV30 and TRBJ2-5, reads SQTIHQWPATLVQPVGSPLSLECTVEGTSNPNLYWYRQAAGRGLQLLFYSVGIGQISSEVPQNLSASRPQDRQFILSSKKLLLSDSGFYLCAWSDPVLAGGPWETQYFGPGTRLLVL.

The rearrangement joins TRBV9 to TRBJ1-2; 9 bases are shared with TRBD1. The germline gives CDR1 SGDLS, CDR2 YYNGEE. The CDR3 is 15 amino acids. Trimming cost V 5 bases and J 8 bases; bases outside gene matches: 13. CDR3 DNA sequence: TGTGCCAGCAGTGGGAGGGACAGGGAAGACGGCGGCTACACCTTC. It yields the protein CASSGRDREDGGYTF. Filled out from reference TRBV9 and TRBJ1-2, the complete variable domain reads DSGVTQTPKHLITATGQRVTLRCSPRSGDLSVYWYQQSLDQGLQFLIQYYNGEERAKGNILERFSAQQFPDLHSELNLSSLELGDSALYFCASSGRDREDGGYTFGSGTRLTVV.

With respect to this clone: Other DNA sequences in the same sample also yield this CDR3. The CDR3 reads CASSLDLGFRSPLHF. CDR3 bases: TGTGCCAGCAGTTTAGATTTGGGGTTCCGTTCACCCCTCCACTTT. J is TRBJ1-6 and V is TRBV27, with D uncertain. With 2 bases removed from V and 9 bases from J, the gap between germline ends came to 14 bases. Per the germline V gene, CDR1 is MNHEY and CDR2 is SMNVEV (reference sequence). There are 15 residues in the CDR3.

This chain uses TRBV6-4 with TRBJ1-4, with D tentatively TRBD1 (6 bases). Trimming stripped 0 bases from V and 8 bases from J, with 28 bases between. Germline V lookup: CDR1 MRHNA, CDR2 SNTAGT. There are 20 residues in the CDR3. CDR3 sequence (DNA): TGTGCCAGCAGTGACTCGAAAGTACTCGCTGGGCCAGGGGAGAGAGAAAAACTGTTTTTT. This sequence encodes CASSDSKVLAGPGEREKLFF.

The rearrangement joins TRBV18 to TRBJ1-2, with D unresolved. The CDR3 covers 14 residues. The germline V and J ends were trimmed by 2 bases and 8 bases, with 15 bases remaining between them. Germline CDR1 KGHSH, CDR2 LQKENI. Here the CDR3 reads CASSPSQAFGGYTF. The CDR3, as DNA: TGTGCCAGCTCACCAAGCCAGGCCTTCGGGGGCTACACCTTC.

The chain uses TRBV4-1 and TRBJ2-3; 7 nucleotides align to TRBD2. This CDR3 region has 14 residues. CDR1 and CDR2 from the germline V gene are MGHRA and YSYEKL. Germline trimming cut 4 bases from V and 4 bases from J; bases unmatched to any gene: 5. CDR3 nucleotide sequence: TGCGCCAGCAGCCTGTGGGGGGGAGCAGATACGCAGTATTTT. This codes for CASSLWGGADTQYF.